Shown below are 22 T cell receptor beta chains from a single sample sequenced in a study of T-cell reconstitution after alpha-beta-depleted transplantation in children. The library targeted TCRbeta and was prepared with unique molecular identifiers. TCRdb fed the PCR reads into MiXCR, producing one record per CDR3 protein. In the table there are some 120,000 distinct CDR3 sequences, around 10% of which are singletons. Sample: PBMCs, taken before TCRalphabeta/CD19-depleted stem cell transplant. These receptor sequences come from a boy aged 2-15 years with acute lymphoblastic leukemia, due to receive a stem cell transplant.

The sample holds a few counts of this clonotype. CDR3 nucleotide sequence: TGTGCCATCAGTGATCCGGCCGTACCTAGCAATCAGCCCCAGCATTTT. This translates into CAISDPAVPSNQPQHF. The V gene is TRBV10-3, the J gene TRBJ1-5, with D uncertain. V lost 3 bases and J 0 bases, leaving 12 bases between the germline ends. The CDR3 runs 16 residues. Germline CDR1 ENHRY, CDR2 SYGVKD.

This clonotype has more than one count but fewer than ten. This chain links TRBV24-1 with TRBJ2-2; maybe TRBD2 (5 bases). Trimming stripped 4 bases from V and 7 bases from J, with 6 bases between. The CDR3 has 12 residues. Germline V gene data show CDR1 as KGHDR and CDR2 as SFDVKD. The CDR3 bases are TGTGCCACCAGTGACAGCGGCGGGGAGCTGTTTTTT. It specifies CATSDSGGELFF.

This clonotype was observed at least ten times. The CDR3 DNA sequence: TGTGCCAGCAGTTTTAGTGAGGGGCCCCAGCATTTT. Encoded protein: CASSFSEGPQHF. The gene calls are TRBV12-3 or TRBV12-4 and TRBJ1-5, with D hard to call. V shed 3 bases and J shed 9 bases, with 9 bases lying between them. The CDR3 runs to 12 residues.

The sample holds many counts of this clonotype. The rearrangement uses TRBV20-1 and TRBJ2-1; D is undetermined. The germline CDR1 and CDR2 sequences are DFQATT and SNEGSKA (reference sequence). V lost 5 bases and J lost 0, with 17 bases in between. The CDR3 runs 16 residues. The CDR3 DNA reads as TGCAGTGCTTCGGCGGTCCCGGCGACCTCCTACAATGAGCAGTTCTTC. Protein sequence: CSASAVPATSYNEQFF.

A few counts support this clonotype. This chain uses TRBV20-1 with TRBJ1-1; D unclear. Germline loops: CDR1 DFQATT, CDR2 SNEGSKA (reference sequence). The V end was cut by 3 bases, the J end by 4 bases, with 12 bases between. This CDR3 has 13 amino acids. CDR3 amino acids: CSASSGFFTEAFF. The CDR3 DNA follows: TGCAGTGCTAGCTCCGGGTTCTTCACTGAAGCTTTCTTT.

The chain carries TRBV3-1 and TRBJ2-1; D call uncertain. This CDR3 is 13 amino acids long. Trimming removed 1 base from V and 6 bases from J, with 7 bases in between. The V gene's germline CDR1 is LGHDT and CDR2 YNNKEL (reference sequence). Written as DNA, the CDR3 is TGTGCCAGCAGCCAAGGACGCGTCAATGAGCAGTTCTTC. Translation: CASSQGRVNEQFF.

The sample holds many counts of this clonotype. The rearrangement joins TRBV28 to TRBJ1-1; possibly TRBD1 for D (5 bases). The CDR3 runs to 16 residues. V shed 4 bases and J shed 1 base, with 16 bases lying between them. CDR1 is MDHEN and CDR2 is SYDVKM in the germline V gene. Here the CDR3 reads CASSSLPGRQNTEAFF. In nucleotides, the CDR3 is TGTGCCAGCAGTTCTCTCCCGGGACGGCAGAACACTGAAGCTTTCTTT.

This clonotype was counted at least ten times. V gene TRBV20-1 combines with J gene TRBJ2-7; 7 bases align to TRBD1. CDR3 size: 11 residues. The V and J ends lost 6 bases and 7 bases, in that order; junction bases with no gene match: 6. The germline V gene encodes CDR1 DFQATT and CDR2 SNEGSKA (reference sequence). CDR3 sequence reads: CSADRVREQYF. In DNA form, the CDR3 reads TGCAGTGCCGACAGGGTGAGGGAGCAGTACTTC.

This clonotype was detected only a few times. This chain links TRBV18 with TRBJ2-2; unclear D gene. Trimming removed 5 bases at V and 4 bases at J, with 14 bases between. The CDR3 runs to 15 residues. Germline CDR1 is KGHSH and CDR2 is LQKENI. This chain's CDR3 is CASSSRQPSTGELFF. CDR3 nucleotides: TGTGCCAGCTCATCCCGACAACCCTCCACCGGGGAGCTGTTTTTT.

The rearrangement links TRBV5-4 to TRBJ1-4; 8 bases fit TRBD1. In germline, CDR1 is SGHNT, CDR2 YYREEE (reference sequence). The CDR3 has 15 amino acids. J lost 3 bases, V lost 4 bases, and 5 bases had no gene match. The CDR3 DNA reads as TGTGCCAGCAGCGCGATACAGGGGGCTAATGAAAAACTGTTTTTT. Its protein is CASSAIQGANEKLFF.

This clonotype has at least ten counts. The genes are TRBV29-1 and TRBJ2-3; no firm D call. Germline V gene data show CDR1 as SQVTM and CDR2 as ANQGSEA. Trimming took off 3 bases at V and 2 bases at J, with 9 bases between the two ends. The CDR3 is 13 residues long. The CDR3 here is CSVDRNPTDTQYF. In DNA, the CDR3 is TGCAGCGTTGATCGGAACCCCACAGATACGCAGTATTTT.

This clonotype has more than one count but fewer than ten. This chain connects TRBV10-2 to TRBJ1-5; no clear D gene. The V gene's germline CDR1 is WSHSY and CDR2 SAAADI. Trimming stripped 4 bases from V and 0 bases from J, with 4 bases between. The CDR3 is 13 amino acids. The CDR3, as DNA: TGCGCCAGCAGTGTGAATAGCAATCAGCCCCAGCATTTT. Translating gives CASSVNSNQPQHF.

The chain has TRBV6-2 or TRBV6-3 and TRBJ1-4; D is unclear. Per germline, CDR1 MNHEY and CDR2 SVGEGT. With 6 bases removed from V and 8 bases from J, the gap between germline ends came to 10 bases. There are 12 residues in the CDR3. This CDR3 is CASSLLREKLFF. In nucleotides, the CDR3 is TGTGCCAGCAGCCTTCTACGGGAAAAACTGTTTTTT.

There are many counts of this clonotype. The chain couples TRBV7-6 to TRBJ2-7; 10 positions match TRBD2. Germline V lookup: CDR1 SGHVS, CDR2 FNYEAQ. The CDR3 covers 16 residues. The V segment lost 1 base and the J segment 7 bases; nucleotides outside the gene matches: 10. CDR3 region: CASSLGSSGSVGEQYF. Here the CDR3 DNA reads TGTGCCAGCAGCTTAGGGTCTAGCGGGAGTGTGGGGGAGCAGTACTTC.

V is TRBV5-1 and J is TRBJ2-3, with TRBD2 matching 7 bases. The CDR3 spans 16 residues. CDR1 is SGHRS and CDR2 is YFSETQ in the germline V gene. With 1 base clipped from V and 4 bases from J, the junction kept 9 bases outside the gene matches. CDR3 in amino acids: CASSLLSGGSPDTQYF. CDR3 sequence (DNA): TGCGCCAGCAGCTTGCTGTCGGGGGGTAGTCCAGATACGCAGTATTTT.

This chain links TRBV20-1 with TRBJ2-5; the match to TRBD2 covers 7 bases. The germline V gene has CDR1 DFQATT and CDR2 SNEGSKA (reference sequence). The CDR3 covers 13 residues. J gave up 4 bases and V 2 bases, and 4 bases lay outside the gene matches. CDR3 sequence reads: CSARRAGRETQYF. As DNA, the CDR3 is TGCAGTGCTAGAAGAGCGGGAAGAGAGACCCAGTACTTC.

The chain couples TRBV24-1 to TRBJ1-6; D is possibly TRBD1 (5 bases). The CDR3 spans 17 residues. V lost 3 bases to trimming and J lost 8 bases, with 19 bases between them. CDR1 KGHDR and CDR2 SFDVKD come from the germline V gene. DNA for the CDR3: TGTGCCACCAGTGATCCAACGTGGAGGGGCGAGGATTCACCCCTCCACTTT. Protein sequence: CATSDPTWRGEDSPLHF.

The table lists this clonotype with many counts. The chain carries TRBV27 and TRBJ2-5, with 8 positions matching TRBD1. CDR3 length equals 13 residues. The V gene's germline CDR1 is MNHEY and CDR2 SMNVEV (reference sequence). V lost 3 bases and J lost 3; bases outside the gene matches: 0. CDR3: CASSLGQEETQYF. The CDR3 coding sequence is TGTGCCAGCAGTTTGGGACAGGAAGAGACCCAGTACTTC.

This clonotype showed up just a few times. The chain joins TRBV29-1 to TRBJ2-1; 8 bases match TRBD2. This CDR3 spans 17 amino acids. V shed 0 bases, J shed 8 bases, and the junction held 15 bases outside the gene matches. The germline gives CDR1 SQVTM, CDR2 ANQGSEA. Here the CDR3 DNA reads TGCAGCGTTGAAGAACCCGCCAGCGGGAGACTTGTTGATGAGCAGTTCTTC. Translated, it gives CSVEEPASGRLVDEQFF.

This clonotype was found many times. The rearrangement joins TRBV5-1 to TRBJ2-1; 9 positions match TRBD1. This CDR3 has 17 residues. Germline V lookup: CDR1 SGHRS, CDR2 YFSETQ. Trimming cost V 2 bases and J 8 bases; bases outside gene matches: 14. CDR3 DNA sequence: TGCGCCAGCAGCTTACAGGGGGCAAGCACACTTAGAGATGAGCAGTTCTTC. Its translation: CASSLQGASTLRDEQFF.

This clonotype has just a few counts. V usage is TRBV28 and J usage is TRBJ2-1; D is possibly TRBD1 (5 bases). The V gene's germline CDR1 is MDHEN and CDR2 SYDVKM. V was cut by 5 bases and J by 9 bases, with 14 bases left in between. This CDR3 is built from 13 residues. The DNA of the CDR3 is TGTGCCAGCAGTCCGACTTTTAGGGGTGAGCAGTTCTTC. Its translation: CASSPTFRGEQFF.

The CDR3 nucleotides are TGTGCCACCAGCAGGTGGCGGGAGCATGGGTTCGGGCTGGATACGCAGTATTTT. Translation gives CATSRWREHGFGLDTQYF. The genes are TRBV15 and TRBJ2-3; 7 bases are a match to TRBD2. The CDR3 extends over 18 amino acids. V shed 3 bases and J 6 bases; nucleotides not matched to a gene: 18. Looked up from germline, CDR1 is LNHNV and CDR2 is YYDKDF (reference sequence). Supplemented by reference TRBV15 and TRBJ2-3, the full variable domain reads DAMVIQNPRYQVTQFGKPVTLSCSQTLNHNVMYWYQQKSSQAPKLLFHYYDKDFNNEADTPDNFQSRRPNTSFCFLDIRSPGLGDTAMYLCATSRWREHGFGLDTQYFGPGTRLTVL.